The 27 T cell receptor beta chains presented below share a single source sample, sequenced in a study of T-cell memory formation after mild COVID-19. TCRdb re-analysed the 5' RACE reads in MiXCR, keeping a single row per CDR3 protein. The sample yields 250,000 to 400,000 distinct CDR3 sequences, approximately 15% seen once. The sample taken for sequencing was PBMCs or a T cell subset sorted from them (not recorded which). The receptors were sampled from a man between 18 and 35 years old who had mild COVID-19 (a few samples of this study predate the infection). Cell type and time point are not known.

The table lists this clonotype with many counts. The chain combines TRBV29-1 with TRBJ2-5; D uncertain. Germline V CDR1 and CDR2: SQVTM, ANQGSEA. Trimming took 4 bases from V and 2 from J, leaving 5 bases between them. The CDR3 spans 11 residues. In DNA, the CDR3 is TGCAGCGTTGCCAGTCAAGAGACCCAGTACTTC. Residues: CSVASQETQYF.

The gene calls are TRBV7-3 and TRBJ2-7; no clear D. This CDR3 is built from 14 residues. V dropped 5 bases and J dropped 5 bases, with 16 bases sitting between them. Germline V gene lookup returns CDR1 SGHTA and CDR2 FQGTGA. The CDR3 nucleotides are TGTGCCAGCAGCCAACTGGATCAGTCGCACGAGCAGTACGTC. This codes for CASSQLDQSHEQYV.

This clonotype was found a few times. The CDR3, as DNA: TGCAGCGTTCCCAGACGGGAGACCCAGTACTTC. Translation: CSVPRRETQYF. The rearrangement uses TRBV29-1 and TRBJ2-5; D not resolved. This CDR3 spans 11 amino acids. CDR1 is SQVTM, CDR2 ANQGSEA, per germline. The V gene lost 5 bases and the J gene lost 5 bases, with 9 bases spanning the gap.

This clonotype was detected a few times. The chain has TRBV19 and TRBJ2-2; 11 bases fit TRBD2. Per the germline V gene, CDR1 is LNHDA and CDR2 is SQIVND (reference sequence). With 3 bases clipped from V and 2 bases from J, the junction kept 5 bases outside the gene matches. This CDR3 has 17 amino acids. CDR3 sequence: CASSIQGTSGNTGELFF. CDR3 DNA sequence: TGTGCCAGTAGTATTCAGGGGACTAGCGGAAACACCGGGGAGCTGTTTTTT.

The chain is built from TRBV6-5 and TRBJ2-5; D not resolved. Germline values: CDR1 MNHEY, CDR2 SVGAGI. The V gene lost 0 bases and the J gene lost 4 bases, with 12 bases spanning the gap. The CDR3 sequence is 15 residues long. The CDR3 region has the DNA TGTGCCAGCAGTTACTCAGAGTGGAACAGAGAGACCCAGTACTTC. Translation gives CASSYSEWNRETQYF.

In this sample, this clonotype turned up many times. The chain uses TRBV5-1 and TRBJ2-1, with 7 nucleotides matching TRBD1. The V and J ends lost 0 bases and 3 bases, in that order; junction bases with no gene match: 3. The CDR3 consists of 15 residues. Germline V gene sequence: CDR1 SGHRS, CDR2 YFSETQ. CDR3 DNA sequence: TGCGCCAGCAGCTTGGAGACAGGGAACTACAATGAGCAGTTCTTC. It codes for CASSLETGNYNEQFF.

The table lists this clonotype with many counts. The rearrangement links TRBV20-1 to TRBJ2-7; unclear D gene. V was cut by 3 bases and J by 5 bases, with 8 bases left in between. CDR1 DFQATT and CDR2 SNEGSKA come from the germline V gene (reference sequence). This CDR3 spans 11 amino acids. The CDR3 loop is CSASSGHEQYV. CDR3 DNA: TGCAGTGCTAGTTCAGGACACGAGCAGTACGTC.

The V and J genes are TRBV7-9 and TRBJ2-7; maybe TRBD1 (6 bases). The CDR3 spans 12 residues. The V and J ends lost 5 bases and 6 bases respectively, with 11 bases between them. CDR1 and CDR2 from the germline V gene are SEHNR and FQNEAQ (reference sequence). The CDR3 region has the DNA TGTGCCAGCAGCCCACAGGGCCCCGAGCAGTACTTC. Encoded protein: CASSPQGPEQYF.

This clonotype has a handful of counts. Here the CDR3 reads CASSRMLKETQYF. The CDR3 bases are TGTGCCAGCTCCAGGATGTTGAAGGAGACCCAGTACTTC. V is TRBV12-3 or TRBV12-4 and J is TRBJ2-5; D is unresolved. This CDR3 has 13 residues. V was clipped by 8 bases and J by 5 bases, with 15 bases between them.

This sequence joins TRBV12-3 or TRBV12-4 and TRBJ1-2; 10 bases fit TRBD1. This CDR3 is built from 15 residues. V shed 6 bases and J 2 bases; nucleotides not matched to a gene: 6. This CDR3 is CASSQGTGENYGYTF. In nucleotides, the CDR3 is TGTGCCAGCAGCCAGGGGACAGGGGAAAACTATGGCTACACCTTC.

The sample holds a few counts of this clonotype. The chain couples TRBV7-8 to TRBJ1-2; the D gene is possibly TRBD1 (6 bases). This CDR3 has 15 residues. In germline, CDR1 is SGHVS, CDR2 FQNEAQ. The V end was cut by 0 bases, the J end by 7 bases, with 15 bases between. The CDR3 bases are TGTGCCAGCAGCTTAGCGGGGACAAAAAGCGGTGGCTACACCTTC. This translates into CASSLAGTKSGGYTF.

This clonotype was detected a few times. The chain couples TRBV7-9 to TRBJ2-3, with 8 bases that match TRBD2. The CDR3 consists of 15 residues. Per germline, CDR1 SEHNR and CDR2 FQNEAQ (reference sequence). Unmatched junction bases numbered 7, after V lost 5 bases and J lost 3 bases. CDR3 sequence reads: CASSPVAGYTDTQYF. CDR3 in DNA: TGTGCCAGCAGCCCCGTAGCGGGGTATACAGATACGCAGTATTTT.

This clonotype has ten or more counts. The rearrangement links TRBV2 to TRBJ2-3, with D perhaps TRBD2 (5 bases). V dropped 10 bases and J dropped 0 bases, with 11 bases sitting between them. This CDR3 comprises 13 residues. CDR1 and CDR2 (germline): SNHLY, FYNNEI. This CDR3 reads CATTRGSTDTQYF. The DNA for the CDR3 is TGTGCCACCACCCGGGGTAGCACAGATACGCAGTATTTT.

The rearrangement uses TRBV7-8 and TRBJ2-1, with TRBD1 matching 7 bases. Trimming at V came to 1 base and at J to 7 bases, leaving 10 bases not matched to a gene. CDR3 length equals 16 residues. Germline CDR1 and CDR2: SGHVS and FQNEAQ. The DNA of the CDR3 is TGTGCCAGCAGCTTAGACAGGGGAGACACGGGGAATGAGCAGTTCTTC. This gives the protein CASSLDRGDTGNEQFF.

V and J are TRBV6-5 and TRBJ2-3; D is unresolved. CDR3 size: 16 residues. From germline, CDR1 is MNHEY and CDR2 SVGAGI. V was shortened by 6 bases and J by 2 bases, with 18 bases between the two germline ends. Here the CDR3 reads CASSAFRQPPTDTQYF. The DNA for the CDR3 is TGTGCCAGCAGCGCCTTTCGGCAGCCCCCCACAGATACGCAGTATTTT.

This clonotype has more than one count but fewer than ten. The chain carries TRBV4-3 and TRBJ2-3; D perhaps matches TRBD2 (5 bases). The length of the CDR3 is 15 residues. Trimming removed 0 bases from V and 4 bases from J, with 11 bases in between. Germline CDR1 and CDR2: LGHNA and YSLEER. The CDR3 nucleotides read TGCGCCAGCAGCCAAGATCCGGTCGGGGCAGATACGCAGTATTTT. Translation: CASSQDPVGADTQYF.

The CDR3 protein is CASSFRSMDGYTF. Here the CDR3 DNA reads TGCGCCAGCAGCTTTCGGTCTATGGATGGCTACACCTTC. The chain combines TRBV5-1 with TRBJ1-2, with D hard to call. This CDR3 has 13 amino acids. The V gene's germline CDR1 is SGHRS and CDR2 YFSETQ. With 2 bases removed from V and 6 bases from J, the gap between germline ends came to 11 bases.

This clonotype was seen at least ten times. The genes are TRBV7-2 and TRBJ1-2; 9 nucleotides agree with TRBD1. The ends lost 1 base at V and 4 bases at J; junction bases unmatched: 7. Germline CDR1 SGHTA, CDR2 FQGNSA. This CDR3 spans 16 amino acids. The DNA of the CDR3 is TGTGCCAGCAGCTTAGGGGGACAGGGCTTTGCCTATGGCTACACCTTC. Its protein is CASSLGGQGFAYGYTF.

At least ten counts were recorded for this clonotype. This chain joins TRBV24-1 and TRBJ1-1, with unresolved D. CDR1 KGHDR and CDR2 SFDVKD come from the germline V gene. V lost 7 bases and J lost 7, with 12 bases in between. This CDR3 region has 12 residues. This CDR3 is CATRGYAGEAFF. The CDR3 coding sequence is TGTGCCACCAGAGGGTACGCGGGTGAAGCTTTCTTT.

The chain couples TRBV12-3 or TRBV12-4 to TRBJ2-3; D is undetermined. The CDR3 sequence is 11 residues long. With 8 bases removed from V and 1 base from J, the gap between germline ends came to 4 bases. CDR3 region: CASCGTDTQYF. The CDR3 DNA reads TGTGCCAGCTGCGGCACAGATACGCAGTATTTT.

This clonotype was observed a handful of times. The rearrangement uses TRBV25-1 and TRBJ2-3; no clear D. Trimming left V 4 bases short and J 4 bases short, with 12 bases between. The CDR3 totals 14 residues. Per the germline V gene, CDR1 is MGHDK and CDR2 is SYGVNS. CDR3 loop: CASSGLWGADTQYF. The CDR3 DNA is TGTGCCAGCAGTGGCCTCTGGGGTGCAGATACGCAGTATTTT.

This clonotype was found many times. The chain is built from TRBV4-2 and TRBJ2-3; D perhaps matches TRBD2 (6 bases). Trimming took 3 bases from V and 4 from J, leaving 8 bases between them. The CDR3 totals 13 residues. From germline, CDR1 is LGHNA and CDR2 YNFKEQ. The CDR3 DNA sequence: TGTGCCAGCAGCCAGGAGGGCGCAGATACGCAGTATTTT. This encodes CASSQEGADTQYF.

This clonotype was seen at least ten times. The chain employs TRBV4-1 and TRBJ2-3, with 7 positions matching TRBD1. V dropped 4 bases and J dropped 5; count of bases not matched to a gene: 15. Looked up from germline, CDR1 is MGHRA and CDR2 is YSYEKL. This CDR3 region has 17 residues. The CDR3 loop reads CASSRPGQRLRRDTQYF. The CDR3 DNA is TGCGCCAGCAGCCGACCGGGACAGAGACTTCGTAGAGATACGCAGTATTTT.

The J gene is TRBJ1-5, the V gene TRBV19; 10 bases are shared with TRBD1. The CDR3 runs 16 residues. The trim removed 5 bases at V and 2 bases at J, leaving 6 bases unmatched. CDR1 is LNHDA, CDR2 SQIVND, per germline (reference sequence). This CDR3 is CASSRPGQGRNQPQHF. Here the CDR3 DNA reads TGTGCCAGTAGTCGTCCGGGACAGGGGCGCAATCAGCCCCAGCATTTT.

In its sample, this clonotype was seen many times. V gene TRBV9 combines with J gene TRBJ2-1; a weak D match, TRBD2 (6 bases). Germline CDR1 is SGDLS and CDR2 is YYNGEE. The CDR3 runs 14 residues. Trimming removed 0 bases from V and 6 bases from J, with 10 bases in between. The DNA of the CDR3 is TGTGCCAGCAGCGTAGTACCGGGGGTCAATGAGCAGTTCTTC. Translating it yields CASSVVPGVNEQFF.

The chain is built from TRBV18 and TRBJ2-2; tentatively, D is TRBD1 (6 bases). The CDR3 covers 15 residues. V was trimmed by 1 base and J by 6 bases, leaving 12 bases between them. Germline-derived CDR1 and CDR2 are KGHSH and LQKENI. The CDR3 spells CASSPRYRDPGELFF. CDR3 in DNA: TGTGCCAGCTCACCACGGTACAGGGACCCCGGGGAGCTGTTTTTT.

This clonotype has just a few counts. CDR3 bases: TGTGCCAGCAGCCAAGTCTTGGGGGTTCAGGCTTTCTTT. As protein: CASSQVLGVQAFF. This chain joins TRBV3-1 and TRBJ1-1, with a weak D call TRBD1 (5 bases). In germline, CDR1 is LGHDT, CDR2 YNNKEL (reference sequence). CDR3 length: 13 residues. Trimming took off 1 base at V and 11 bases at J, with 14 bases between the two ends.